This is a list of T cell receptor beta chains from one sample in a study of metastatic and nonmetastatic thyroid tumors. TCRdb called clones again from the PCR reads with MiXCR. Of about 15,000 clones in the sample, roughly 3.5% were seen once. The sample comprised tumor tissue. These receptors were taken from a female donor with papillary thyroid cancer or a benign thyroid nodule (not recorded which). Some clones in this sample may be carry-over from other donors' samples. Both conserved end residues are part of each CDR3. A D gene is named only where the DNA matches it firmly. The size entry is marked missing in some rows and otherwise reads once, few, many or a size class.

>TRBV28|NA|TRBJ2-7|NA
CASSLIAASPRVEQYF
TGTGCCAGCAGTTTAATCGCAGCCTCTCCCCGGGTCGAGCAGTACTTC
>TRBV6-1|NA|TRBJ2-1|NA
CASSENGGRGEQFF
TGTGCCAGCAGTGAAAACGGGGGACGGGGTGAGCAGTTCTTC
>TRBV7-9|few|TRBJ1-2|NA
CASSPGPRRFGYTF
TGTGCCAGCAGCCCGGGACCTCGCCGATTCGGCTACACCTTC
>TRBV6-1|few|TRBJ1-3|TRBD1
CASKTGAGNTIYF
TGTGCCAGCAAAACAGGGGCTGGAAACACCATATATTTT
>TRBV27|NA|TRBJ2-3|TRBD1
CASGRTGGTYF
TGTGCCAGCGGGAGGACAGGGGGGACGTATTTT
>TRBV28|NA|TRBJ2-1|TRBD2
CASSLGTSGEQFF
TGTGCCAGCAGTTTGGGGACTAGCGGGGAGCAGTTCTTC
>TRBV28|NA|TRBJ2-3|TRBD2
CASSLTAGARGSTDTQYF
TGTGCCAGCAGTTTAACGGCGGGAGCGAGAGGGTCCACAGATACGCAGTATTTT
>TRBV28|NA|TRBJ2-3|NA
CASSGGSGGPPDTQYF
TGTGCCAGCAGTGGGGGTAGCGGAGGCCCCCCAGATACGCAGTATTTT
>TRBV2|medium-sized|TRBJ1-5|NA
CASSSQEAQPQHF
TGTGCCAGCAGTTCACAGGAGGCTCAGCCCCAGCATTTT
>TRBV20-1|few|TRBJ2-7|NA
CSASNSYEQYF
TGCAGTGCTAGTAATTCCTACGAGCAGTACTTC
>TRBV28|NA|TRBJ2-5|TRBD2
CASSLAGPPETQYF
TGTGCCAGCAGTCTAGCGGGCCCCCCAGAGACCCAGTACTTC
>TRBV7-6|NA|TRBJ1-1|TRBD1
CASSTRDSSEAFF
TGTGCCAGCAGCACCCGGGACAGTAGTGAAGCTTTCTTT
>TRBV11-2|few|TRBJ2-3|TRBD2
CASSTRLAGEAQYF
TGTGCCAGCAGCACTAGACTAGCGGGGGAGGCGCAGTATTTT
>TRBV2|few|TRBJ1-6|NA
CASTGEVNSPLHF
TGTGCCAGCACGGGTGAAGTGAATTCACCCCTCCACTTT
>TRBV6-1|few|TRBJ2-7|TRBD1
CASSDWMGQGDEQYF
TGTGCCAGCAGTGATTGGATGGGACAGGGGGACGAGCAGTACTTC
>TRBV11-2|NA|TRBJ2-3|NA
CASSLGPGGDTQYF
TGTGCCAGCAGCTTAGGACCCGGCGGGGATACGCAGTATTTT
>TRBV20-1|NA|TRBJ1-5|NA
CSTKRGYQPQHF
TGCAGCACGAAGAGGGGTTATCAGCCCCAGCATTTT
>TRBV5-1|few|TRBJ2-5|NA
CASISGFGQETQYF
TGCGCCAGCATCTCGGGGTTCGGCCAAGAGACCCAGTACTTC
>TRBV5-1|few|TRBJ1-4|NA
CASSLTGEKPFF
TGCGCCAGCAGCTTAACAGGTGAAAAACCGTTTTTT
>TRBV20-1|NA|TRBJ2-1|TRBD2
CSARGGDSGRDEQFF
TGCAGTGCTAGAGGGGGGGATAGCGGGAGGGATGAGCAGTTCTTC
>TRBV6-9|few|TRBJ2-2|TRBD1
CASSIAQGAGELFF
TGCGCCAGCAGTATAGCACAGGGGGCCGGGGAGCTGTTTTTT
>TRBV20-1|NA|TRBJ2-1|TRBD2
CGRAAGDGYNEQLF
TGCGGAAGGGCCGCGGGAGACGGCTACAATGAGCAGTTATTC
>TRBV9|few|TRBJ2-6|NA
CASSVAGGTARFSGANVLTF
TGTGCCAGCAGCGTAGCGGGGGGGACAGCACGATTTAGTGGGGCCAACGTCCTGACTTTC
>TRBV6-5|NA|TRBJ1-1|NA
CASSYSLGTRGANTEAFF
TGTGCCAGCAGTTATTCCCTAGGGACACGGGGCGCGAACACTGAAGCTTTCTTT
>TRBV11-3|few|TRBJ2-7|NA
CASSPRWGGDIRKQYF
TGTGCCAGCAGCCCTCGATGGGGCGGGGACATAAGAAAGCAGTACTTC
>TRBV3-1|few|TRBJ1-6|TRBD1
CASSVTGGNSPLHF
TGTGCCAGCAGCGTAACAGGGGGGAATTCACCCCTCCACTTT
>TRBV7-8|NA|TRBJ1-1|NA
CASSREGRNTEAFF
TGTGCCAGCTCCCGGGAGGGGAGGAACACTGAAGCTTTCTTT
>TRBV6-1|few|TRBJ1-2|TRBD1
CASSLQGGGAGYTF
TGTGCCAGCAGTCTCCAGGGGGGGGGCGCTGGCTACACCTTC
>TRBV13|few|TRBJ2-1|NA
CASSLNNNEQFF
TGTGCCAGCAGCCTTAACAACAATGAGCAGTTCTTC
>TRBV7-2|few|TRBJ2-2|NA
CASSFLARHTGELFF
TGTGCCAGCAGCTTCCTAGCTAGACACACCGGGGAGCTGTTTTTT
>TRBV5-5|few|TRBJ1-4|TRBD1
CASSQGAGTGGEKLFF
TGTGCCAGCAGCCAGGGGGCCGGGACAGGGGGTGAAAAACTGTTTTTT
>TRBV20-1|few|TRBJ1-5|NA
CSADTGGGQPQHF
TGCAGTGCTGATACCGGGGGTGGTCAGCCCCAGCATTTT
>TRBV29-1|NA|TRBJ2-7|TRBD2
CSVVASGYEQYF
TGCAGCGTTGTCGCTAGCGGCTACGAGCAGTACTTC
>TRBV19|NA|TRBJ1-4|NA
CASSARAVKTTNEKLFF
TGTGCCAGTAGTGCGCGGGCAGTAAAAACAACTAATGAAAAACTGTTTTTT
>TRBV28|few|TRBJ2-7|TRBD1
CASTTTGDAYEQYF
TGTGCCAGCACCACGACAGGGGATGCCTACGAGCAGTACTTC
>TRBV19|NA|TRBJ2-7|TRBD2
CASSIGGTSGKYEQYF
TGTGCCAGTAGTATAGGGGGGACTAGCGGGAAATACGAGCAGTACTTC
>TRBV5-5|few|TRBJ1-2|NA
CASSPELYGYTF
TGTGCCAGCAGCCCTGAGCTCTATGGCTACACCTTC
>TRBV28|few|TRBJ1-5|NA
CASSLTRDNQPQHF
TGTGCCAGCAGTTTAACGAGGGACAATCAGCCCCAGCATTTT
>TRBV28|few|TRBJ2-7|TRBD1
CASSYGTGGGEQYF
TGTGCCAGCAGTTACGGGACAGGGGGCGGCGAGCAGTACTTC